The 28 T cell receptor beta chains below come from one sample, sequenced in a study of read filtering for tumor transcriptome and immune sequencing. From roughly 0.4 ug of RNA, a library with molecular barcoded alpha/delta and beta/gamma adaptors was made. Each CDR3 protein is one row after TCRdb ran MiXCR on the reads. The sample lists about 130,000 distinct CDR3 sequences, around 13% occurring once. The sample taken for sequencing was a population of CD138-negative cells sorted from bone marrow. The source of these receptors is a donor aged 40 or older with multiple myeloma.

This clonotype was detected many times. The chain employs TRBV2 and TRBJ1-1; D remains ambiguous. The CDR3 runs 14 residues. CDR1 is SNHLY and CDR2 is FYNNEI in the germline V gene. The V gene lost 8 bases and the J gene lost 1 base, with 14 bases spanning the gap. The CDR3 nucleotides are TGTGCCAGCCATCGGCAGGCGTCGAACACTGAAGCTTTCTTT. Its protein product is CASHRQASNTEAFF.

This clonotype was seen repeatedly, ten times or more. In DNA form, the CDR3 reads TGTGCCAGCAGCGGCTGGGGGCGACGGTATGGCTACACCTTC. Amino acids: CASSGWGRRYGYTF. The gene calls are TRBV21-1 and TRBJ1-2; TRBD1, the D gene given by the table, was not confirmed from the DNA. TRBV21-1 is listed as a pseudogene. The CDR3 is 14 residues long.

This clonotype was seen ten or more times. CDR3: CASRALAGAADTQYF. In DNA, the CDR3 is TGTGCCAGTAGAGCACTAGCGGGGGCTGCAGATACGCAGTATTTT. V gene TRBV19 combines with J gene TRBJ2-3; 11 nucleotides align to TRBD2. CDR1 and CDR2 from the germline V gene are LNHDA and SQIVND (reference sequence). J was trimmed by 4 bases and V by 6 bases; bases with no gene match: 6. The CDR3 is 15 amino acids. Supplemented by reference TRBV19 and TRBJ2-3, the full variable domain reads DGGITQSPKYLFRKEGQNVTLSCEQNLNHDAMYWYRQDPGQGLRLIYYSQIVNDFQKGDIAEGYSVSREKKESFPLTVTSAQKNPTAFYLCASRALAGAADTQYFGPGTRLTVL.

This clonotype has only one observation. A much bigger clone sits one base away, suggesting this may be a read error. The chain uses TRBV7-9 and TRBJ2-3; D possibly corresponds to TRBD2 (5 bases). Trimming took 1 base from V and 6 from J, leaving 11 bases between them. Germline CDR1 and CDR2: SEHNR and FQNEAQ (reference sequence). This CDR3 contains 14 residues. This CDR3 reads CASSLERLPDTQYF. CDR3 bases: TGTGCCAGCAGCTTAGAGCGACTACCGGATACGCAGTATTTT. The full variable domain, with the rest looked up from reference TRBV7-9 and TRBJ2-3, is DTGVSQNPRHKITKRGQNVTFRCDPISEHNRLYWYRQTLGQGPEFLTYFQNEAQLEKSRLLSDRFSAERPKGSFSTLEIQRTEQGDSAMYLCASSLERLPDTQYFGPGTRLTVL.

In the case of this clonotype: At one boundary the junction diverges from the germline segment, which might be a read error. The chain couples TRBV7-6 to TRBJ2-3; the D is unclear. Germline V lookup: CDR1 SGHVS, CDR2 FNYEAQ. The CDR3 totals 12 residues. The CDR3 DNA follows: TGTGCCAGCAGCACATACACAGATACGCAGTATTTC. This codes for CASSTYTDTQYF.

This clonotype was recorded many times. This sequence joins TRBV7-9 and TRBJ2-1, with D possibly TRBD1 on 6 matching bases. Trimming took 0 bases from V and 10 from J, leaving 13 bases between them. The germline gives CDR1 SEHNR, CDR2 FQNEAQ (reference sequence). This CDR3 spans 14 amino acids. CDR3 amino acids: CASSLAVGAGEQFF. CDR3 DNA sequence: TGTGCCAGCAGCTTAGCAGTGGGGGCCGGGGAGCAGTTCTTC.

This clonotype occurred many times. Lacking the conserved final phenylalanine or tryptophan, this CDR3 likely reflects a read error. V gene TRBV5-1 combines with J gene TRBJ2-1, with D possibly TRBD1 on 6 matching bases. V shed 2 bases and J shed 2 bases, with 17 bases lying between them. Germline V gives CDR1 SGHRS, CDR2 YFSETQ. The CDR3 has 17 amino acids. The DNA for the CDR3 is TGCGCCAGCAGCTTCCCCCAACAGGGTCGTACCTACAATGAGCAGTTCTCC. It yields the protein CASSFPQQGRTYNEQFS.

A word on this clonotype: This may arise from a read error, as a much more abundant clone is one base away. The genes are TRBV5-1 and TRBJ2-7; 8 nucleotides match TRBD1. V was clipped by 7 bases and J by 2 bases; unmatched bases: 11. The CDR3 length is 15 residues. CDR1 SGHRS and CDR2 YFSETQ come from the germline V gene. DNA of the CDR3: TGCGCCAGCGGCGGGATAGGACAGGGAACCTACGAGCAGTACTTC. Translated, it gives CASGGIGQGTYEQYF.

This clonotype showed up many times. V is TRBV7-8 and J is TRBJ2-7, with 7 bases aligning to TRBD1. Germline V gene data show CDR1 as SGHVS and CDR2 as FQNEAQ. The ends lost 5 bases at V and 7 bases at J; junction bases unmatched: 8. This CDR3 spans 13 amino acids. In DNA form, the CDR3 reads TGTGCCAGCAGCCTGGGGGTGGGACAGGAGCAGTACTTC. As protein: CASSLGVGQEQYF.

This clonotype was observed at least ten times. This chain connects TRBV27 to TRBJ2-1; 9 bases are shared with TRBD2. This CDR3 is 12 amino acids long. V shed 5 bases, J shed 12 bases, and the junction held 5 bases outside the gene matches. Germline V gene lookup returns CDR1 MNHEY and CDR2 SMNVEV (reference sequence). CDR3 protein: CASSPSGALQFF. For the CDR3, the DNA is TGTGCCAGCAGTCCTAGCGGGGCGCTGCAGTTCTTC.

To note about this clonotype: At one end, the junction sequence differs from germline, possibly due to a read error. V gene TRBV29-1 combines with J gene TRBJ1-4, with 9 positions matching TRBD1. The CDR3 extends over 13 amino acids. Germline lookup yields CDR1 SQVTM and CDR2 ANQGSEA. CDR3 DNA: TGCAGCGGAACGGACAGGGGAGGAGAAAAACGGTTTTTT. It yields the protein CSGTDRGGEKRFF.

This clonotype is a singleton in its sample. This chain links TRBV28 with TRBJ2-1, with D possibly being TRBD2 (6 bases). Germline CDR1 and CDR2: MDHEN and SYDVKM. V dropped 5 bases and J dropped 6 bases, with 17 bases sitting between them. This CDR3 contains 15 residues. The CDR3 coding sequence is TGTGCCAGCAGTCGGGAGAGCTGGACGCGCAATGAGCAGTTCTTC. Its translation: CASSRESWTRNEQFF. Variable domain in full (rest from reference TRBV28 and TRBJ2-1): DVKVTQSSRYLVKRTGEKVFLECVQDMDHENMFWYRQDPGLGLRLIYFSYDVKMKEKGDIPEGYSVSREKKERFSLILESASTNQTSMYLCASSRESWTRNEQFFGPGTRLTVL.

This clonotype was seen many times. V usage is TRBV7-2 and J usage is TRBJ1-6; TRBD1 matches 8 bases. With 2 bases clipped from V and 5 bases from J, the junction kept 2 bases outside the gene matches. Per germline, CDR1 SGHTA and CDR2 FQGNSA. The length of the CDR3 is 15 residues. The CDR3 here is CASSLRGQDNSPLHF. In nucleotides, the CDR3 is TGTGCCAGCAGCTTAAGGGGACAGGATAATTCACCCCTCCACTTT.

This clonotype appeared many times. The rearrangement joins TRBV5-5 to TRBJ2-3, with 7 nucleotides matching TRBD2. The CDR3 is 15 amino acids. Germline V lookup: CDR1 SGHKS, CDR2 YYEKEE (reference sequence). V shed 4 bases and J 1 base; nucleotides not matched to a gene: 6. CDR3 residues: CASSRSGARTDTQYF. In nucleotides, the CDR3 is TGTGCCAGCAGCCGGAGCGGGGCCCGCACAGATACGCAGTATTTT.

This clonotype was recorded many times. The chain has TRBV12-3 or TRBV12-4 and TRBJ2-3, with TRBD2 identical over 8 bases. V lost 5 bases and J lost 9; bases outside the gene matches: 13. The CDR3 is 15 amino acids. CDR3 in DNA: TGTGCCAGCAGTACTCGGGGGGGCGGGGAAGACACGCAGTATTTT. It is translated as CASSTRGGGEDTQYF.

This clonotype was seen only a few times. The V call is TRBV11-2, the J call TRBJ2-4, with 7 bases matching TRBD2. With V trimmed by 1 base and J by 8 bases, 5 bases remained unmatched. Germline values: CDR1 SGHAT, CDR2 FQNNGV. The CDR3 runs to 14 residues. The CDR3 reads CASSLAAGRDIQYF. The CDR3 nucleotides read TGTGCCAGCAGCTTAGCCGCAGGGAGGGACATTCAGTACTTC.

Remarks on this clonotype: A much larger clone is a single base away; this may be a read error. The chain joins TRBV12-3 or TRBV12-4 to TRBJ2-3, with 10 bases matching TRBD1. The CDR3 consists of 16 residues. Here the CDR3 reads CASSKDRGSSTDRQYF. CDR3 DNA sequence: TGTGCCAGCAGCAAGGACAGGGGGTCCAGCACAGATAGGCAGTATTTT.

This clonotype showed up many times. V usage is TRBV4-2 and J usage is TRBJ1-2; no reliable D call. The germline gives CDR1 LGHNA, CDR2 YNFKEQ. The V end lost 2 bases, the J end lost 6 bases, and 10 bases lay between the germline ends. The CDR3 extends over 13 amino acids. The CDR3 is CASSQYGSHGYTF. The CDR3 DNA reads TGTGCCAGCAGCCAATACGGTTCGCATGGCTACACCTTC.

This clonotype was seen many times. This chain uses TRBV20-1 with TRBJ2-1; 14 bases are a match to TRBD2. The length of the CDR3 is 14 residues. Per germline, CDR1 DFQATT and CDR2 SNEGSKA (reference sequence). Trimming took 3 bases from V and 9 from J; bases not matched to a gene: 4. CDR3 sequence: CSASPTSGRVEQFF. In nucleotides, the CDR3 is TGCAGTGCTAGCCCGACTAGCGGGAGGGTTGAGCAGTTCTTC.

This clonotype was detected ten times or more. The chain is built from TRBV5-1 and TRBJ2-5, with 10 nucleotides matching TRBD1. Trimming took 4 bases from V and 3 from J; bases not matched to a gene: 3. CDR3 length: 14 amino acids. CDR1 and CDR2 (germline): SGHRS, YFSETQ. CDR3 protein: CASSVGTGEETQYF. The DNA for the CDR3 is TGCGCCAGCAGCGTCGGGACAGGGGAAGAGACCCAGTACTTC. The full variable domain, its missing parts supplied by reference TRBV5-1 and TRBJ2-5, is KAGVTQTPRYLIKTRGQQVTLSCSPISGHRSVSWYQQTPGQGLQFLFEYFSETQRNKGNFPGRFSGRQFSNSRSEMNVSTLELGDSALYLCASSVGTGEETQYFGPGTRLLVL.

This clonotype was seen many times. The chain uses TRBV6-4 and TRBJ1-1, with D tentatively TRBD1 (5 bases). The V and J ends lost 5 bases and 1 base respectively, with 14 bases between them. Germline V gene lookup returns CDR1 MRHNA and CDR2 SNTAGT. CDR3 length: 15 amino acids. CDR3: CASSKTAGGNTEAFF. The CDR3 region has the DNA TGTGCCAGCAGTAAGACAGCCGGGGGGAACACTGAAGCTTTCTTT.

This clonotype was seen ten or more times. This chain uses TRBV2 with TRBJ2-5; D call uncertain. The length of the CDR3 is 10 residues. V lost 8 bases to trimming and J lost 5 bases, with 6 bases between them. Germline V gives CDR1 SNHLY, CDR2 FYNNEI. CDR3 sequence: CASDRETQYF. In DNA, the CDR3 is TGTGCCAGCGATAGGGAGACCCAGTACTTC.

This clonotype was counted at least ten times. V usage is TRBV5-1 and J usage is TRBJ1-6; D is uncertain. Germline CDR1 reads SGHRS; CDR2 reads YFSETQ. Trimming took off 0 bases at V and 5 bases at J, with 12 bases between the two ends. This CDR3 is 16 amino acids long. The DNA for the CDR3 is TGCGCCAGCAGCTTGGTAGGACTGGGCGATAATTCACCCCTCCACTTT. Translated: CASSLVGLGDNSPLHF.

This clonotype was seen repeatedly, ten times or more. The chain employs TRBV12-3 or TRBV12-4 and TRBJ2-1; either TRBD1 or TRBD2 may supply D (5 bases each). V was pared by 4 bases and J by 9 bases, with 10 bases between. This CDR3 region has 12 residues. The CDR3 loop is CASSSPGREQFF. DNA of the CDR3: TGTGCCAGCAGTTCGCCGGGACGTGAGCAGTTCTTC.

Concerning this clonotype itself: This is likely a read error, given that the CDR3 carries no conserved phenylalanine or tryptophan at its end. The DNA is omitted, as the CDR3 cannot be located on it reliably, and the CDR3 follows TCRdb's listing. The chain couples TRBV29-1 to TRBJ2-1; the table calls TRBD1, which could not be checked here. The germline V gene has CDR1 SQVTM and CDR2 ANQGSEA. The CDR3 length is 12 residues, termini included. The CDR3: CSAGQGSNEQIC.

As for this clonotype: A much larger clone is a single base away; this may be a read error. The chain couples TRBV30 to TRBJ2-1; 12 nucleotides match TRBD2. This CDR3 contains 14 residues. Trimming removed 8 bases from V and 7 bases from J; junction bases left unmatched: 9. Germline V gene sequence: CDR1 GTSNPN, CDR2 SVGIG (reference sequence). CDR3 region: CARKGLAGPNEQFF. The CDR3 DNA reads as TGTGCCAGGAAGGGACTAGCGGGTCCTAATGAGCAGTTCTTC.

This clonotype occurred many times. This sequence joins TRBV7-2 and TRBJ2-2; D not resolved. The CDR3 is 14 residues long. Trimming removed 3 bases from V and 0 bases from J, with 5 bases in between. Per the germline V gene, CDR1 is SGHTA and CDR2 is FQGNSA. The CDR3 reads CASSFSPNTGELFF. Here the CDR3 DNA reads TGTGCCAGCAGCTTCAGCCCGAACACCGGGGAGCTGTTTTTT.

J is TRBJ1-5 and V is TRBV19; 9 bases map to TRBD1. The CDR3 consists of 14 residues. After removal of 7 bases from V and 7 bases from J, the junction contained 8 bases not matched to a gene. From germline, CDR1 is LNHDA and CDR2 SQIVND (reference sequence). Written as DNA, the CDR3 is TGTGCCAGTACTCCCGGGACAGGGCCCCAGCCCCAGCATTTT. Amino acid sequence: CASTPGTGPQPQHF.